This TCR beta chain was identified in a study of OX40 agonist ivuxolimab in advanced cancers. Across the whole study: Patients were given ivuxolimab, an antibody that agonizes OX40 (CD134). Study observations and caveats: The average count of expanded clones was higher among CD8+ T cells than among CD4+.

A word on this clone: Its target is not known.

Clones were sequenced by immunoSEQ multiplex PCR, and TCRdb holds only the in-frame ones, with some missing. The sample has roughly 110,000 clones; 90% are singletons. The CDR3 totals 12 residues. V lost 5 bases and J lost 7, with 6 bases in between. Germline CDR1 reads MNHNS; CDR2 reads SASEGT. J is TRBJ1-6 and V is TRBV6-1; D unclear. The sample in question was CD4+ or CD8+ T cells sorted from blood, obtained in a trial of the OX40 agonist ivuxolimab. This TCR was sampled from an adult with an advanced solid tumor such as melanoma, head and neck, liver or kidney cancer. The CDR3 reads CASSFQNSPLHF. CDR3 sequence (DNA): TGTGCCAGCAGTTTCCAGAATTCACCCCTCCACTTT.